Sequencing of this TCR beta chain was carried out in a study of T cells after yellow fever vaccination. Findings and limits, study-wide: Researchers report a weaker secondary response that nonetheless peaked faster, day 5 versus 15.

CDR3 length: 13 residues. V lost 0 bases and J lost 6, with 8 bases in between. Germline assignment: CDR1 LGHNA and CDR2 YSLEER. TCRdb reprocessed the 5' RACE reads via MiXCR and lists one record per CDR3 protein. The data contain 30,000 to 35,000 distinct CDR3 sequences, 6.5% to 8.5% of them singletons. This clonotype was counted many times. The material sequenced was PBMCs, either bulk or a sorted T-cell subset (CD4+, CD8+, memory, or dextramer-sorted; not recorded which), taken on the day of the first yellow fever vaccination. The chain is built from TRBV4-3 and TRBJ2-5, with no clear D. The origin of this receptor is a man younger than 30 who received the YFV17D yellow fever vaccine. The CDR3 DNA follows: TGCGCCAGCAGCCAAGAGGTATTCCAGACCCAGTACTTC. The encoded protein is CASSQEVFQTQYF.